The 21 T cell receptor beta chains below come from one sample, sequenced in a study of cytomegalovirus exposure and HLA in healthy donors. The assay was immunoSEQ multiplex PCR, and TCRdb's table has in-frame clones only and misses some. Among about 110,000 clones listed, approximately 86% were seen once. The sequenced sample was PBMCs. These receptor sequences come from a woman under 30 in good health and CMV-seronegative.

The chain combines TRBV18 with TRBJ2-1; 9 positions match TRBD2. CDR3 length equals 17 residues. J was trimmed by 7 bases and V by 3 bases; bases with no gene match: 13. CDR1 and CDR2 (germline): KGHSH, LQKENI. The CDR3 DNA sequence: TGTGCCAGCTCACCCCCCAGGGGCGGGGGGGATCAGAATGAGCAGTTCTTC. The encoded protein is CASSPPRGGGDQNEQFF.

This rearrangement joins TRBV7-6 to TRBJ2-4; TRBD2 aligns across 9 bases. The CDR3 length is 14 residues. Losses at the gene ends were 5 bases for V and 6 bases for J; bases not matched to a gene: 5. Per the germline V gene, CDR1 is SGHVS and CDR2 is FNYEAQ. CDR3 in amino acids: CASSPEAGGNIQYF. The CDR3 coding sequence is TGTGCCAGCAGCCCTGAAGCGGGGGGAAACATTCAGTACTTC. Filled out from reference TRBV7-6 and TRBJ2-4, the complete variable domain reads GAGVSQSPRYKVTKRGQDVALRCDPISGHVSLYWYRQALGQGPEFLTYFNYEAQQDKSGLPNDRFSAERPEGSISTLTIQRTEQRDSAMYRCASSPEAGGNIQYFGAGTRLSVL.

The rearrangement joins TRBV5-1 to TRBJ2-7; D is unclear. Germline assignment: CDR1 SGHRS and CDR2 YFSETQ. V lost 1 base and J 0 bases, leaving 14 bases between the germline ends. The CDR3 has 16 amino acids. This CDR3 is CASSLPPNSNSYEQYF. CDR3 in DNA: TGCGCCAGCAGCTTGCCCCCCAACTCTAACTCCTACGAGCAGTACTTC.

This chain connects TRBV28 to TRBJ1-2; possibly TRBD1 for D (6 bases). V was pared by 1 base and J by 8 bases, with 17 bases between. The CDR3 is made up of 15 amino acids. CDR1 and CDR2 from the germline V gene are MDHEN and SYDVKM. The CDR3 bases are TGTGCCAGCAGTTTATTGGGGGGGCCGTGGAGGGGCTACACCTTC. Translating it yields CASSLLGGPWRGYTF.

V and J are TRBV7-9 and TRBJ2-3, with TRBD2 identical over 9 bases. With V trimmed by 0 bases and J by 1 base, 8 bases remained unmatched. The germline CDR1 and CDR2 sequences are SEHNR and FQNEAQ (reference sequence). The CDR3 has 18 amino acids. CDR3 DNA sequence: TGTGCCAGCAGCTTAGCGAGTATGCGCGGGGGGGGCACAGATACGCAGTATTTT. Protein: CASSLASMRGGGTDTQYF.

The chain couples TRBV6-6 to TRBJ2-1, with D tentatively TRBD2 (6 bases). The CDR3 length is 11 residues. Germline CDR1 is MNHNY and CDR2 is SVGAGI (reference sequence). V was pared by 6 bases and J by 6 bases, with 6 bases between. The CDR3: CASRGGNEQFF. As DNA, the CDR3 is TGTGCCAGCAGGGGAGGCAATGAGCAGTTCTTC.

This sequence joins TRBV7-3 and TRBJ2-5, with TRBD2 as a possible D gene (6 bases). Germline V gene lookup returns CDR1 SGHTA and CDR2 FQGTGA. CDR3 length: 14 residues. V lost 5 bases and J lost 1, with 11 bases in between. This chain's CDR3 is CASSTFGSQETQYF. The CDR3 DNA sequence: TGTGCCAGCAGCACCTTCGGGAGCCAAGAGACCCAGTACTTC. Looking up the rest from reference TRBV7-3 and TRBJ2-5 gives the full variable domain: GAGVSQTPSNKVTEKGKYVELRCDPISGHTALYWYRQSLGQGPEFLIYFQGTGAADDSGLPNDRFFAVRPEGSVSTLKIQRTERGDSAVYLCASSTFGSQETQYFGPGTRLLVL.

V and J are TRBV7-9 and TRBJ2-2; TRBD1 matches at 9 bases. Germline V gives CDR1 SEHNR, CDR2 FQNEAQ (reference sequence). The CDR3 contains 15 residues. Trimming removed 4 bases from V and 2 bases from J; junction bases left unmatched: 2. CDR3 in amino acids: CASSSGQGNTGELFF. CDR3 in DNA: TGTGCCAGCAGCTCGGGACAGGGCAACACCGGGGAGCTGTTTTTT.

The CDR3: CASSVDPGGGYTF. The CDR3 DNA reads as TGTGCCAGCAGCGTCGACCCGGGGGGAGGCTACACCTTC. The chain has TRBV7-8 and TRBJ1-2; a weak D match, TRBD1 (5 bases). Germline V lookup: CDR1 SGHVS, CDR2 FQNEAQ. V was clipped by 5 bases and J by 8 bases, with 15 bases between them. The CDR3 length is 13 residues.

The chain uses TRBV30 and TRBJ2-3, with D perhaps matching TRBD2 (6 bases). Trimming pared 0 bases from V and 2 bases from J, leaving 9 bases between. CDR1 is GTSNPN and CDR2 is SVGIG in the germline V gene (reference sequence). The CDR3 length is 14 residues. The CDR3 sequence is CAWSVGGVTDTQYF. The DNA of the CDR3 is TGTGCCTGGAGTGTCGGAGGGGTCACAGATACGCAGTATTTT.

The genes are TRBV7-3 and TRBJ2-2; no reliable D call. From germline, CDR1 is SGHTA and CDR2 FQGTGA. V was cut by 2 bases and J by 6 bases, with 4 bases left in between. This CDR3 region has 12 residues. The CDR3 loop is CASSLSSGELFF. The DNA for the CDR3 is TGTGCCAGCAGCTTATCTTCCGGGGAGCTGTTTTTT.

In its sample, this clone was seen once. The rearrangement links TRBV30 to TRBJ2-7; 7 nucleotides match TRBD2. This CDR3 contains 15 residues. The junction had 8 bases not matched to a gene; V was cut back by 1 base and J by 2 bases. Per the germline V gene, CDR1 is GTSNPN and CDR2 is SVGIG (reference sequence). The CDR3 DNA follows: TGTGCCTGGAGTGGGCGAGCGGGGAAGGCCTACGAGCAGTACTTC. Protein sequence: CAWSGRAGKAYEQYF.

The chain couples TRBV5-1 to TRBJ2-7, with TRBD1 identical over 8 bases. The CDR3 extends over 15 amino acids. CDR1 and CDR2 from the germline V gene are SGHRS and YFSETQ. Losses at the gene ends were 4 bases for V and 4 bases for J; bases not matched to a gene: 10. As DNA, the CDR3 is TGCGCCAGCAGCCTTGGGGGGACAGGCCCTTACGAGCAGTACTTC. Its translation is CASSLGGTGPYEQYF.

The chain joins TRBV27 to TRBJ1-1; 7 bases fit TRBD1. The V segment lost 6 bases and the J segment 0 bases; nucleotides outside the gene matches: 7. The CDR3 contains 15 residues. Germline V gene data show CDR1 as MNHEY and CDR2 as SMNVEV (reference sequence). The CDR3 region is CASRPGTVMNTEAFF. The CDR3 DNA sequence: TGTGCCAGCAGACCCGGGACAGTTATGAACACTGAAGCTTTCTTT.

The chain has TRBV7-6 and TRBJ2-5; D call uncertain. The CDR3 totals 13 residues. Germline CDR1 reads SGHVS; CDR2 reads FNYEAQ. The ends were cut back, 3 bases at V and 2 bases at J, with 7 bases in the middle. The CDR3 sequence is CASSLRRQETQYF. Here the CDR3 DNA reads TGTGCCAGCAGCTTGAGGAGACAAGAGACCCAGTACTTC.

This chain connects TRBV4-1 to TRBJ1-1, with 9 bases fitting TRBD1. The CDR3 runs to 16 residues. J was trimmed by 4 bases and V by 3 bases; bases with no gene match: 9. Per germline, CDR1 MGHRA and CDR2 YSYEKL. In DNA form, the CDR3 reads TGCGCCAGCAGCCATTACTCACCGACAGGGGGCACTGAAGCTTTCTTT. Translation: CASSHYSPTGGTEAFF.

The J gene is TRBJ2-7, the V gene TRBV9; D remains ambiguous. The germline V gene encodes CDR1 SGDLS and CDR2 YYNGEE. V dropped 1 base and J dropped 3 bases, with 2 bases sitting between them. The CDR3 spans 11 residues. CDR3 sequence: CASSVYYEQYF. CDR3 coding DNA: TGTGCCAGCAGCGTATACTACGAGCAGTACTTC.

The J gene is TRBJ2-7, the V gene TRBV30; 8 bases align to TRBD1. The J segment lost 7 bases and the V segment lost 5 bases, leaving 7 bases of the junction unmatched. The CDR3 consists of 12 residues. Germline-derived CDR1 and CDR2 are GTSNPN and SVGIG (reference sequence). CDR3: CAWGQGVWEQYF. The CDR3 DNA reads as TGTGCCTGGGGACAGGGCGTGTGGGAGCAGTACTTC.

The rearrangement joins TRBV5-4 to TRBJ2-6; no clear D gene. Germline assignment: CDR1 SGHNT and CDR2 YYREEE (reference sequence). V lost 2 bases, J lost 1 base, and 10 bases lay in between. The CDR3 length is 16 residues. The DNA of the CDR3 is TGTGCCAGCAGCTTCACCCACTTATCTGGGGCCAACGTCCTGACTTTC. As protein: CASSFTHLSGANVLTF.

The V gene is TRBV7-6, the J gene TRBJ2-7; 10 bases are a match to TRBD1. The CDR3 loop spans 15 amino acids. J lost 5 bases, V lost 5 bases, and 9 bases had no gene match. The germline V gene has CDR1 SGHVS and CDR2 FNYEAQ. CDR3 sequence reads: CASSPDRGQINEQYF. The CDR3 coding sequence is TGTGCCAGCAGCCCAGACAGGGGGCAGATCAACGAGCAGTACTTC.

This clone appeared a single time. This chain uses TRBV9 with TRBJ2-5; D gene ambiguous. CDR1 SGDLS and CDR2 YYNGEE come from the germline V gene. The CDR3 loop spans 13 amino acids. V lost 0 bases to trimming and J lost 5 bases, with 8 bases between them. CDR3 nucleotide sequence: TGTGCCAGCAGCGTAGACCGGTGGGAGACCCAGTACTTC. Translated, it gives CASSVDRWETQYF.